One and the same sample provided the 2 T cell receptor beta chains below, sequenced in a study of T cell responses to AZD1222 COVID-19 vaccine. Sequencing used immunoSEQ multiplex PCR; TCRdb keeps in-frame clones, though not all of them. The sample contains around 150,000 clones, roughly 92% of which appear only once. The sequences come from peripheral blood, collected 28 days after the second AZD1222 dose. Receptors originate from an adult who received the AZD1222 COVID-19 vaccine.

The chain recombines TRBV28 with TRBJ1-5; maybe TRBD1 (5 bases). The CDR3 sequence is 13 residues long. The germline CDR1 and CDR2 sequences are MDHEN and SYDVKM. V gave up 6 bases and J gave up 7 bases, with 13 bases separating them. The CDR3 DNA follows: TGTGCCAGCAGGGGGACCGTGAGCCAGCCCCAGCATTTT. It specifies CASRGTVSQPQHF.

This rearrangement joins TRBV28 to TRBJ2-7, with D uncertain. This CDR3 spans 12 amino acids. Germline lookup yields CDR1 MDHEN and CDR2 SYDVKM. Trimming took 9 bases from V and 0 from J, leaving 9 bases between them. The CDR3 DNA sequence: TGTGCCAGTAAACTAAGCTCCTACGAGCAGTACTTC. Amino acid sequence: CASKLSSYEQYF.